These 2 T cell receptor beta chains were sequenced from one sample in a study of T cell responses to AZD1222 COVID-19 vaccine. The table came from immunoSEQ multiplex PCR; TCRdb's copy has only in-frame clones and leaves some out. The sample has some 150,000 clones, around nine tenths seen once. The source was peripheral blood, collected after recovery from COVID-19. The source of these receptors is an adult who had recovered from COVID-19.

This chain connects TRBV9 to TRBJ2-7; tentative D call: TRBD2 (5 bases). The V and J ends lost 1 base and 0 bases respectively, with 17 bases between them. The CDR3 sequence is 17 residues long. Germline CDR1 SGDLS, CDR2 YYNGEE. CDR3 sequence reads: CASSVSATGVPSYEQYF. CDR3 DNA: TGTGCCAGCAGCGTATCAGCCACCGGGGTCCCCTCCTACGAGCAGTACTTC.

The chain couples TRBV10-1 to TRBJ1-1; D might be TRBD1 (5 bases). Germline-derived CDR1 and CDR2 are WNHNN and SYGVQD (reference sequence). The ends were cut back, 4 bases at V and 4 bases at J, with 10 bases in the middle. This CDR3 comprises 13 residues. The CDR3 DNA reads as TGCGCCAGCAGTGTTGAGGGGAGCACTGAAGCTTTCTTT. It encodes CASSVEGSTEAFF.